Here is one T cell receptor beta chain with its context. Time point: peripheral blood 6 weeks after treatment start. The CDR3 has 17 amino acids. The V gene end was trimmed by 6 bases and the J gene end by 0 bases; junction bases not matched to a gene: 9. Germline CDR1 SNHLY, CDR2 FYNNEI. This sample was taken from a study of PD-L1 blockade in urothelial cancer. Study-wide context: Treatment start was followed by blood analysis at 3 weeks (second dose) and again at 6 weeks. Median T cell yield per blood sample was 110,000 to 150,000 cells.

Libraries were prepared by immunoSEQ multiplex PCR; TCRdb keeps only in-frame clonotypes and omits some of them. The sample yields 80,000 to 95,000 clones, over 65% seen once. The input for sequencing was PBMCs, taken around atezolizumab (anti-PD-L1) treatment. The chain carries TRBV2 and TRBJ2-2, with 8 bases that match TRBD1. The clonotype originates from a man aged 70 or older with urothelial cancer. CDR3 sequence (DNA): TGTGCCAGCAGCGCACAAGCACAGGGGGCGAACACCGGGGAGCTGTTTTTT. Translation: CASSAQAQGANTGELFF. The full variable domain, its missing parts supplied by reference TRBV2 and TRBJ2-2, is EPEVTQTPSHQVTQMGQEVILRCVPISNHLYFYWYRQILGQKVEFLVSFYNNEISEKSEIFDDQFSVERPDGSNFTLKIRSTKLEDSAMYFCASSAQAQGANTGELFFGEGSRLTVL.